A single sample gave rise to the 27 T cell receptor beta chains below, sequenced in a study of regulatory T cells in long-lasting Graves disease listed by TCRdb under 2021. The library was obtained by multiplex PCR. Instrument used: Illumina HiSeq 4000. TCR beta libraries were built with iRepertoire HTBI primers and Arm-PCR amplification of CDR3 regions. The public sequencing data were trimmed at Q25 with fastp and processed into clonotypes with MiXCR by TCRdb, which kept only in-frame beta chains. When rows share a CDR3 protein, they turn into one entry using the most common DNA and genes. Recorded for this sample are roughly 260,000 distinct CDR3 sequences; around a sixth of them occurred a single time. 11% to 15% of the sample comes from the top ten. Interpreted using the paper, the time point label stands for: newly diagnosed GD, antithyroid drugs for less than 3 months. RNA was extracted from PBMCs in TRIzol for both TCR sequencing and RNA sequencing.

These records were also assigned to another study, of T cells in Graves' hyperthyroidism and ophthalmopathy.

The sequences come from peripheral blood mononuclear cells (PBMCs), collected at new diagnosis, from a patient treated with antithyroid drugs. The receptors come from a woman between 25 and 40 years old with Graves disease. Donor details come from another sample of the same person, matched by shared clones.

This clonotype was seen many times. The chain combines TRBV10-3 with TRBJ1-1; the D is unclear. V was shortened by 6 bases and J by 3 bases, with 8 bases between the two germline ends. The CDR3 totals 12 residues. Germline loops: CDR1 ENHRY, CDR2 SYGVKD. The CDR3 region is CAIRGLDTEAFF. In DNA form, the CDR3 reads TGTGCCATCAGAGGACTGGACACTGAAGCTTTCTTT.

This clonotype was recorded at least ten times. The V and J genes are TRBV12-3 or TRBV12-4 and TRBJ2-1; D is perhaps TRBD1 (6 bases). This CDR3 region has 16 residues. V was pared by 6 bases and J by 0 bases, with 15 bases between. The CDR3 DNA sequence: TGTGCCAGCAGCGCCTCCACAGGGTACTCCTACAATGAGCAGTTCTTC. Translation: CASSASTGYSYNEQFF.

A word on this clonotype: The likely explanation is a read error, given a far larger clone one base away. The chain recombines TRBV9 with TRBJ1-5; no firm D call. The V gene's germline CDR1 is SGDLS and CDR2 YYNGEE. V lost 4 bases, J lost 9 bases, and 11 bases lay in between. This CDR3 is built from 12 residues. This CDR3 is CASSPGGRPQHF. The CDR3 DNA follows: TGTGCCAGCAGCCCGGGCGGCCGGCCCCAGCATTTT.

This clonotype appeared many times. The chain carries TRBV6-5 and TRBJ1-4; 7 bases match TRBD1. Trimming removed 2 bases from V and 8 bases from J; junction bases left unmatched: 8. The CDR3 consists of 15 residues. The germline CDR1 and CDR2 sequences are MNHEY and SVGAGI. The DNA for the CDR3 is TGTGCCAGCAGTTACCAAGGGACAGAAGACGAAAAACTGTTTTTT. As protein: CASSYQGTEDEKLFF.

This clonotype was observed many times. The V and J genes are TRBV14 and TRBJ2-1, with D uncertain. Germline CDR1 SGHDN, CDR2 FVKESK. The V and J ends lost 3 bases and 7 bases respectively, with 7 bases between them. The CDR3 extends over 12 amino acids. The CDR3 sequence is CASSHGVNEQFF. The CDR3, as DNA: TGTGCCAGCAGCCACGGCGTGAATGAGCAGTTCTTC.

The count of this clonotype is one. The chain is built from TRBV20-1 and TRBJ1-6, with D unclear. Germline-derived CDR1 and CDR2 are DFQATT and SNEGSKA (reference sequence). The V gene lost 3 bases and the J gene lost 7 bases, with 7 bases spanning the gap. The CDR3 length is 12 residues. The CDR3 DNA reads TGCAGTGCTAGTACGGGAAATTCACCCCTCCACTTT. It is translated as CSASTGNSPLHF.

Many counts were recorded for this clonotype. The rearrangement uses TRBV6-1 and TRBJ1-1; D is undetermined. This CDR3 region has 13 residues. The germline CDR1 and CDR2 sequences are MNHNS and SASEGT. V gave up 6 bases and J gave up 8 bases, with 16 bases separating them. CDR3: CASSPVERREAFF. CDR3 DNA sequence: TGTGCCAGCAGCCCCGTTGAGCGTCGCGAAGCTTTCTTT.

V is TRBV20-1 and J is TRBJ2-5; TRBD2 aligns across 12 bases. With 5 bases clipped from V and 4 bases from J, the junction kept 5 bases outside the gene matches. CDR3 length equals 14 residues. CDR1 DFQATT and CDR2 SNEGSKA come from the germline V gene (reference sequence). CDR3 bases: TGCAGTGCTGTGACTAGCGGGGGAGGAGAGACCCAGTACTTC. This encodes CSAVTSGGGETQYF.

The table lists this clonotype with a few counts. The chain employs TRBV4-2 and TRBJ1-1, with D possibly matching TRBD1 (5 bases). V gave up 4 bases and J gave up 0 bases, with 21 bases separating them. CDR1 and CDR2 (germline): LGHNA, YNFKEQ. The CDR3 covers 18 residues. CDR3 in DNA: TGTGCCAGCAGCCTGGAGGGTTCGGCAGGGCCGATGAACACTGAAGCTTTCTTT. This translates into CASSLEGSAGPMNTEAFF.

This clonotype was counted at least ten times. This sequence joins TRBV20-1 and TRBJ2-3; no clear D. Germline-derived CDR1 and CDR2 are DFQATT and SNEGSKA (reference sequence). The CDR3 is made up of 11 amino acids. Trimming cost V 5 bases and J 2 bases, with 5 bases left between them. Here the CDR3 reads CSAASTDTQYF. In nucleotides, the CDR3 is TGCAGTGCTGCCTCCACAGATACGCAGTATTTT.

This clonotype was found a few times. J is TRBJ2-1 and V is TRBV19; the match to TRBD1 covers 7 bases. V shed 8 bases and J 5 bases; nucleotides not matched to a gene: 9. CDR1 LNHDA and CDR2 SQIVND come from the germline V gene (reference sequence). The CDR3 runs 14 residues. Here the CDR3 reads CASSSGTVHNEQFF. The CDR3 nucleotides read TGTGCCAGTTCTTCCGGGACAGTCCACAATGAGCAGTTCTTC. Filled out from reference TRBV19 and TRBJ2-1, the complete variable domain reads DGGITQSPKYLFRKEGQNVTLSCEQNLNHDAMYWYRQDPGQGLRLIYYSQIVNDFQKGDIAEGYSVSREKKESFPLTVTSAQKNPTAFYLCASSSGTVHNEQFFGPGTRLTVL.

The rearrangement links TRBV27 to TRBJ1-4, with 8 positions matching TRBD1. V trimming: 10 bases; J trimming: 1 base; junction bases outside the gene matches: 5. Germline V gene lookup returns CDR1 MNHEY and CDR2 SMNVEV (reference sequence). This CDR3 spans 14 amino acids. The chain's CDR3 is CANGTGRTNEKLFF. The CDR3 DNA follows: TGTGCCAACGGGACAGGAAGAACTAATGAAAAACTGTTTTTT.

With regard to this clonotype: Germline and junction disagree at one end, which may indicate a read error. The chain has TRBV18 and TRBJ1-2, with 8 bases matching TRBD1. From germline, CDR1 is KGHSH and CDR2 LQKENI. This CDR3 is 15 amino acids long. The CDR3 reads CASSLQQGVKNGYAF. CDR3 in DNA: TGTGCCAGCTCACTACAACAGGGGGTAAAGAATGGCTACGCCTTC.

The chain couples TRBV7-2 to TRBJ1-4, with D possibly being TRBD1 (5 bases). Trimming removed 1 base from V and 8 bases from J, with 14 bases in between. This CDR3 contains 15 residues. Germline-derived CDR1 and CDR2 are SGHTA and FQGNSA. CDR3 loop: CASSLVGGAGEKLFF. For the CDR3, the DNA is TGTGCCAGCAGCTTAGTAGGTGGGGCAGGGGAAAAACTGTTTTTT.

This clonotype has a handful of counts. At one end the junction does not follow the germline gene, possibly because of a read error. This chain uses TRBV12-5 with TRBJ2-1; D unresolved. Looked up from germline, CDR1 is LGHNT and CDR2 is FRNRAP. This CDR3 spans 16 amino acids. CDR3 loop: CASGLAVNLSYNERFF. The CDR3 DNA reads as TGTGCTAGTGGTTTGGCCGTTAACCTCTCCTACAATGAGCGGTTCTTC.

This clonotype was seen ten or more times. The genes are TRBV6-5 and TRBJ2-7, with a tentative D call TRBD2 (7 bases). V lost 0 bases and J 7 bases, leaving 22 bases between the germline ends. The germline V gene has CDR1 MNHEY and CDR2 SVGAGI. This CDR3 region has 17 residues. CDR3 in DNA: TGTGCCAGCAGTTACTCGAGTTACGGGGGGCGGCTAGATGAGCAGTACTTC. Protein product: CASSYSSYGGRLDEQYF.

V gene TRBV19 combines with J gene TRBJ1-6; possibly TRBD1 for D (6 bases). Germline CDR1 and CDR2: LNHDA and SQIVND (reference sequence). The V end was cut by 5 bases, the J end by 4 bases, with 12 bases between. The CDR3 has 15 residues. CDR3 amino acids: CASSGGARYNSPLHF. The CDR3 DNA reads TGTGCCAGTAGTGGGGGGGCGAGGTATAATTCACCCCTCCACTTT. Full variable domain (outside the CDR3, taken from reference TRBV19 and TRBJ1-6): DGGITQSPKYLFRKEGQNVTLSCEQNLNHDAMYWYRQDPGQGLRLIYYSQIVNDFQKGDIAEGYSVSREKKESFPLTVTSAQKNPTAFYLCASSGGARYNSPLHFGNGTRLTVT.

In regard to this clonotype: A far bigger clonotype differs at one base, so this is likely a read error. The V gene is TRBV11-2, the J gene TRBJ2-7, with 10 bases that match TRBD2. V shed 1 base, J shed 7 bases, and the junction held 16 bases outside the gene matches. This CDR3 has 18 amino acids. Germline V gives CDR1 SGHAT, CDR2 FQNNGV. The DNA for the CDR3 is TGTGCCAGCAGCTTAGTAAGGAGGTTGCTAGCGGGGGTGAATGAGCAGTACTTC. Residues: CASSLVRRLLAGVNEQYF.

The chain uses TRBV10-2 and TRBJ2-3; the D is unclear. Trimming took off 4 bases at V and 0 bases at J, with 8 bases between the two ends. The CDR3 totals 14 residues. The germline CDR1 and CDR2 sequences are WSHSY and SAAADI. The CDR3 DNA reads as TGCGCCAGCAGTGGTCACGCTAGCACAGATACGCAGTATTTT. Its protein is CASSGHASTDTQYF.

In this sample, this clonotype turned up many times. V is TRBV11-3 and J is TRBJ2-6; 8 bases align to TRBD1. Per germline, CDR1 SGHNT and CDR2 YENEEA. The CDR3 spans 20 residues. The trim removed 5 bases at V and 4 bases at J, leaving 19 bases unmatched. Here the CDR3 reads CASSPGGSQQDSLGANVLTF. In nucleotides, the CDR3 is TGTGCCAGCAGCCCAGGGGGCAGTCAGCAGGATAGTTTGGGGGCCAACGTCCTGACTTTC.

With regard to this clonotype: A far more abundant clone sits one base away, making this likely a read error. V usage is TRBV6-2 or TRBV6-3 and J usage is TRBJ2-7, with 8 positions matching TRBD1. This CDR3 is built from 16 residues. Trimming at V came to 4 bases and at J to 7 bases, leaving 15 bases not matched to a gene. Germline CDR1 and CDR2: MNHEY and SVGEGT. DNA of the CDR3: TGTGCCAGCAGTTTTTATGGGACAGGAATCTACAATGAGCAGTACTTC. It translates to CASSFYGTGIYNEQYF.

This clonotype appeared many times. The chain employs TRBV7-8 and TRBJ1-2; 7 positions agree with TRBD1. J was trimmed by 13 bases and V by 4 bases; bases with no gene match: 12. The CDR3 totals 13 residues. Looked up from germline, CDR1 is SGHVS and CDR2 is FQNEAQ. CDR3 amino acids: CASSSAGTEGGTF. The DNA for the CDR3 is TGTGCCAGCAGCTCCGCCGGGACAGAGGGTGGCACCTTC.

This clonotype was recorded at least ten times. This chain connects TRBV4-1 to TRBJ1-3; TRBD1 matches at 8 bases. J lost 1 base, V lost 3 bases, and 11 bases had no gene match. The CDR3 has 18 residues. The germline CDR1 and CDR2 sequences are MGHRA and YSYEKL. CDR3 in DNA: TGCGCCAGCAGCCACAGGGGGCGCGGAGTTGTATCTGGAAACACCATATATTTT. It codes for CASSHRGRGVVSGNTIYF.

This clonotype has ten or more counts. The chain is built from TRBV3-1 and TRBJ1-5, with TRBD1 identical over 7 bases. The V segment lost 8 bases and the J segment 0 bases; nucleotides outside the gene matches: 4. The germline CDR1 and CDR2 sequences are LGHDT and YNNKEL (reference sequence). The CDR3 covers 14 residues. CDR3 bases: TGTGCCAGCTCCCACAGGGGTAGCAATCAGCCCCAGCATTTT. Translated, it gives CASSHRGSNQPQHF. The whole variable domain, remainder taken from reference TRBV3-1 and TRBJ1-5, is DTAVSQTPKYLVTQMGNDKSIKCEQNLGHDTMYWYKQDSKKFLKIMFSYNNKELIINETVPNRFSPKSPDKAHLNLHINSLELGDSAVYFCASSHRGSNQPQHFGDGTRLSIL.

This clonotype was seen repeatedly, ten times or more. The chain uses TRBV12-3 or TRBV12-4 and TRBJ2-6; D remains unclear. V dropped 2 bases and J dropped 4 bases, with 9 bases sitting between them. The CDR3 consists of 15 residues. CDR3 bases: TGTGCCAGCAGTTTATCAAGGGAAGGGGCCAACGTCCTGACTTTC. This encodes CASSLSREGANVLTF.

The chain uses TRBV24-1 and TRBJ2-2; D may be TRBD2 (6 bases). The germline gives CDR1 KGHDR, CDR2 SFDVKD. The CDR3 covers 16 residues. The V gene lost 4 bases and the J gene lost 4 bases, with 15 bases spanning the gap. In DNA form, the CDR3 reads TGTGCCACCAGTGACTCCAAGCGGGCGCGCACCGGGGAGCTGTTTTTT. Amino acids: CATSDSKRARTGELFF.

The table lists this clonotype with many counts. CDR3 DNA: TGCGCCAGCAGCCCCCGACTAGCGGGGGGGGCAGATACGCAGTATTTT. This codes for CASSPRLAGGADTQYF. J is TRBJ2-3 and V is TRBV5-1; 14 bases line up with TRBD2. Germline CDR1 SGHRS, CDR2 YFSETQ. Trimming cost V 4 bases and J 4 bases; bases outside gene matches: 5. This CDR3 is built from 16 residues.